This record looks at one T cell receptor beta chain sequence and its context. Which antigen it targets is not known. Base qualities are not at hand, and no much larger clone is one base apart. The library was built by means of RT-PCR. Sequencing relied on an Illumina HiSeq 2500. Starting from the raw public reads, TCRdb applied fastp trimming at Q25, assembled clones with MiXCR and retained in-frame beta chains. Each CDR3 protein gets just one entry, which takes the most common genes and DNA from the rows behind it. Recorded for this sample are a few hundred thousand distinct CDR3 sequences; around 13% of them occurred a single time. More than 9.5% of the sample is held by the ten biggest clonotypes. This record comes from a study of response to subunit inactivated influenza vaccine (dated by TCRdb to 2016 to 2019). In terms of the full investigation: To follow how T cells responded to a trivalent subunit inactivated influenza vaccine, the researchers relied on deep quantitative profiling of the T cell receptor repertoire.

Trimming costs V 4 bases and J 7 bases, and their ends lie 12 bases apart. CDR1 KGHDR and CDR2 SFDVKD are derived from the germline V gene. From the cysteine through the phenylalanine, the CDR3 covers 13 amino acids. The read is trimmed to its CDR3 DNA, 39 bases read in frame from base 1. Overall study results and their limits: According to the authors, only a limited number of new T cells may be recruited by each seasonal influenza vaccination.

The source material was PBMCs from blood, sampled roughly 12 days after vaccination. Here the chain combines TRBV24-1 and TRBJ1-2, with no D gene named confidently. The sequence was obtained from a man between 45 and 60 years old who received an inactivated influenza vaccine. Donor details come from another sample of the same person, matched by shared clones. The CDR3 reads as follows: CATSDRRMGGYTF. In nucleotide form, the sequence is TGTGCCACCAGTGACCGTCGGATGGGTGGCTACACCTTC.